The rows below give T cell receptor beta chains drawn from one sample of a study of breast tumors, draining lymph nodes, adjacent tissues. MiXCR was run by TCRdb on the multiplex PCR reads, yielding one entry per CDR3 protein. The sample shows some 170,000 distinct CDR3 sequences, about 30% of them seen only once. The sample taken for sequencing was axillary lymph node tissue. Receptors originate from a female donor with breast cancer. Some clones in this sample may be carry-over from other donors' samples. Each CDR3 is given with its conserved first and last residue. Each record gives: CDR3 DNA, CDR3 protein, V gene, J gene, D gene, clone size. The D gene is left open where the match is weak. Clone size, where shown, is once, few, many, or a class for clones that have expanded.

TGTGCCAGCAGTTTAAGTGGGCCTTCGGATTACGAGCAGTACTTC	CASSLSGPSDYEQYF	TRBV28	TRBJ2-7	.	few
TGTGCCAGCAGCGTAAATATGGGATCACCCCTCCACTTT	CASSVNMGSPLHF	TRBV9	TRBJ1-6	.	many
TGCAGTGCTAGAGTTGCCCACTCTGGAAACACCATATATTTT	CSARVAHSGNTIYF	TRBV20-1	TRBJ1-3	.	many
TGTGCCAGCAGCTTGGACCGGACCTCTGGGGCCAACGTCCTGACTTTC	CASSLDRTSGANVLTF	TRBV5-8	TRBJ2-6	.	many
TGTGCCAGCACAACGACAGGGAATGTCTACGAGCAGTACTTC	CASTTTGNVYEQYF	TRBV28	TRBJ2-7	TRBD1	.
TGTGCCTGGAGTGTACACAGTGAAGCTTTCTTT	CAWSVHSEAFF	TRBV30	TRBJ1-1	.	.
TGTGCCAGCAGCTTTTGGACAGGATTTGGGAATGGCTACACCTTC	CASSFWTGFGNGYTF	TRBV25-1	TRBJ1-2	TRBD1	.
TGTGCCAGTAGTATTATTGGCCCGGGGGACACTGAAGCTTTCTTT	CASSIIGPGDTEAFF	TRBV19	TRBJ1-1	.	.
TGTGCCAGCAGTCCCTGGACAGTTGGCTACACCTTC	CASSPWTVGYTF	TRBV28	TRBJ1-2	.	.
TGTGCCAGCAGCTTAGTCGGCAGGGCGGAAAACACCGGGGAGCTGTTTTTT	CASSLVGRAENTGELFF	TRBV7-9	TRBJ2-2	.	.
TGCAGTGCCCAAACAGGGGGCTTTTACCAAGAGACCCAGTACTTC	CSAQTGGFYQETQYF	TRBV20-1	TRBJ2-5	TRBD1	many
TGTGCCAGCAGACGGATTCTCGGGGGAAGAGACACTGAAGCTTTCTTT	CASRRILGGRDTEAFF	TRBV6-6	TRBJ1-1	.	.
TGTGCCAGCAGTGACGGACAGGGAAATGAAAAACTGTTTTTT	CASSDGQGNEKLFF	TRBV12-3/TRBV12-4	TRBJ1-4	TRBD1	.
TGTGCCAGCAGTGGATTGGGCACCACTAATGAAAAACTGTTTTTT	CASSGLGTTNEKLFF	TRBV2	TRBJ1-4	.	.
TGTGCCAGCAGCGCCTGGGGGGGGGGGGCGCCTGGTGAAAAACTGTTTTTT	CASSAWGGGAPGEKLFF	TRBV9	TRBJ1-4	.	.
TGCAGTGCTAGATCCAACGACAGGGTGGGCGAAAAACTGTTTTTT	CSARSNDRVGEKLFF	TRBV20-1	TRBJ1-4	TRBD1	many
TGCGCCAGCAGCCGCGGACCCACCGCTGAGCAGTTCTTC	CASSRGPTAEQFF	TRBV5-1	TRBJ2-1	.	many
TGTGCCAGCACCTCACAGGGGAACACCGGGGAGCTGTTTTTT	CASTSQGNTGELFF	TRBV3-1	TRBJ2-2	.	many
TGTGCCAGCAGCGTCGGGATAAACAATGAGCAGTTCTTC	CASSVGINNEQFF	TRBV7-2	TRBJ2-1	.	many
TGTGCCAGCAGTGAGCGTCTACCCTTGTACTTC	CASSERLPLYF	TRBV2	TRBJ2-7	.	many
TGCAGCGTCGAAGATCTTGGGAGGGGTCTTGAGACCCAGTACTTC	CSVEDLGRGLETQYF	TRBV29-1	TRBJ2-5	TRBD2	.
TGTGCCAGCAGTGCCCTCTACGAGCAGTACTTC	CASSALYEQYF	TRBV6-2/TRBV6-3	TRBJ2-7	.	many
TGTGCCAGCAGCCAAGGGCCGCAGCGGGGGAGCACAGATACGCAGTATTTT	CASSQGPQRGSTDTQYF	TRBV3-1	TRBJ2-3	TRBD2	many
TGTGCCACCAGCAAAGGACAGGGACCCGCTGAAAAACTGTTTTTT	CATSKGQGPAEKLFF	TRBV15	TRBJ1-4	TRBD1	many
TGTGCCAGCAGACCCGGGACTAGCGGTTACTACGAGCAGTACTTC	CASRPGTSGYYEQYF	TRBV28	TRBJ2-7	TRBD2	many
TGTGCCAGCAGCCGGGACCCACAGGGGAGCGGCACTGAAGCTTTCTTT	CASSRDPQGSGTEAFF	TRBV3-2	TRBJ1-1	.	.
TGTGCCAACTCACCACGGGGACTGGTCTCTGGGGCCAACGTCCTGACTTTC	CANSPRGLVSGANVLTF	TRBV18	TRBJ2-6	.	.
TGTGCCAGCAGCCAGGATCGGACAGGGTCCGCTGGAAACACCTTC	CASSQDRTGSAGNTF	TRBV4-2	TRBJ1-2	TRBD1	.
TGTGCCGGGCGGGGGGCGACTAGCACAGATACGCAGTATTTT	CAGRGATSTDTQYF	TRBV28	TRBJ2-3	TRBD2	many
TGCGCCAGCAGCCCTGGTGGGACCGGGGAGCTGTTTTTT	CASSPGGTGELFF	TRBV5-1	TRBJ2-2	.	many
TGTGCCAGCGGAAAGGGACAGAGCAACACCGGGGAGCTGTTTTTT	CASGKGQSNTGELFF	TRBV5-5	TRBJ2-2	TRBD1	.
TGTGCCAGCAGCTTAACCGCGGGACGGTCCTACGAGCAGTACTTC	CASSLTAGRSYEQYF	TRBV7-8	TRBJ2-7	.	many
TGCGCCAGCAGCTTGTTTGTGACTAGCGTCTTTCCGTCGAGCACAGATACGCAGTATTTT	CASSLFVTSVFPSSTDTQYF	TRBV5-1	TRBJ2-3	TRBD2	many
TGTGCCAGCAGCCATCTCCTTCGGGGAAACACCGGGGAGCTGTTTTTT	CASSHLLRGNTGELFF	TRBV5-8	TRBJ2-2	.	many
TGCGCCAGCAGCCAAGATGGCCGGAGGACCCAGTACTTC	CASSQDGRRTQYF	TRBV4-1	TRBJ2-5	.	many
TGCGCCAGCAGCCTGAGCACTACCTACGAGCAGTACTTC	CASSLSTTYEQYF	TRBV5-1	TRBJ2-7	.	many
TGTGCCAGCAGCTTAGTCGGGAAAGCAACCGGGGAGCTGTTTTTT	CASSLVGKATGELFF	TRBV7-6	TRBJ2-2	.	many
TGCGCCAGCAGTGCGACCCAATGGGGGAACACTGAAGCTTTCTTT	CASSATQWGNTEAFF	TRBV10-1	TRBJ1-1	.	few
TGTGCCAGTAGTCACAGGGGCCCCAGCAATCAGCCCCAGCATTTT	CASSHRGPSNQPQHF	TRBV19	TRBJ1-5	TRBD1	many
TGCGCCAGCAGCTTGGCGGGACAGGGGGTCACTGAAAAACTGTTTTTT	CASSLAGQGVTEKLFF	TRBV5-1	TRBJ1-4	TRBD1	.